This T cell receptor (beta chain) was retrieved from a study of cytomegalovirus exposure and HLA in healthy donors. PCR was performed using 60 Vbeta and 13 Jbeta primers. Sequenced by immunoSEQ multiplex PCR; TCRdb stores in-frame clones only, minus some. The sample shows about 200,000 clones, 78% of them seen only once. The CDR3 runs 16 residues. The trim removed 3 bases at V and 3 bases at J, leaving 6 bases unmatched. Germline V gives CDR1 SGHDT, CDR2 YYEEEE. This clonotype was sampled from a woman between 25 and 40 years old in good health and CMV-seropositive. The specimen sequenced was PBMCs. The rearrangement uses TRBV5-6 and TRBJ1-6; 7 nucleotides align to TRBD1. DNA of the CDR3: TGTGCCAGCAGCTCGGGACAGCGATTCTATAATTCACCCCTCCACTTT. Translating gives CASSSGQRFYNSPLHF.